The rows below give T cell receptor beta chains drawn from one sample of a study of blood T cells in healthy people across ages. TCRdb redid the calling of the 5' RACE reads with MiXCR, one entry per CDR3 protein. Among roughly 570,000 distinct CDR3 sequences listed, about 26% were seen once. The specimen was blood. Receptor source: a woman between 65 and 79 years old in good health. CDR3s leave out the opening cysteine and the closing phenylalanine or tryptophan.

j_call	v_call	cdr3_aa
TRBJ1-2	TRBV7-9	ASSLAGLQNGYT
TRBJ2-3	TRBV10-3	AISGTHSGGLTDTQY
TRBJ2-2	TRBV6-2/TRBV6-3	ASSSRGPLPGELF
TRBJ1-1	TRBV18	AGSRSVPEQGPEAF
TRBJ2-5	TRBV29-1	SVERSRGETQY
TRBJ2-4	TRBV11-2	ASSAGEGGNIQY
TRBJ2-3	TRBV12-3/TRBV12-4	ASSSIDRGPDTQY
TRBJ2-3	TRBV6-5	ASSYSETDTQY
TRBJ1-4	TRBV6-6	ASSSRQSNEKLF
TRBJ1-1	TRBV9	ASRPWGTNTEAF
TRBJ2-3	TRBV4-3	ASSQVFLAGARTDTQY
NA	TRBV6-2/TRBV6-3	ASSYDYGGKQY
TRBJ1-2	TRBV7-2	ASSLAGVLYGYT
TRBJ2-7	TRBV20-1	SARGDTGSGYEQY
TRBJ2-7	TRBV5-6	ASSKQYEQY
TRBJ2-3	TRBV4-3	ASSQDPRGGALDTQY
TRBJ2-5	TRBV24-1	ATSGSGGMETQY
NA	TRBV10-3	AIMNRALETQY
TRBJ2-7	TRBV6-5	ASSYRTSGGHEQY
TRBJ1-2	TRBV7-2	ASSFGQGLGYGYT
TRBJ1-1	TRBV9	ASSAGGNFPNTEAF
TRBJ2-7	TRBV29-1	SVAGQY
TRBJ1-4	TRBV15	ATSRGSGGGTANEKLF
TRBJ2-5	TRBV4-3	ASSQDGKGPQETQY
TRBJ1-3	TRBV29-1	SVVRGTPAIDGTIY
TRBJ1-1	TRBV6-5	ASSYSIGMDTEAF
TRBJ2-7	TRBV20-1	SARDPGGSKHEQY
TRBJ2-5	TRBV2	ASSEPPSGLRGQY
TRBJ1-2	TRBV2	ASSRQKKNYGYT
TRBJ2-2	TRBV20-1	SASRRGGANTGELF
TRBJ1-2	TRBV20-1	SGQGGGSGYT
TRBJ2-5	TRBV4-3	ASSQDLGGVDDQETQY
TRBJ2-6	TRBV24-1	ASSYRGGSGANVLT
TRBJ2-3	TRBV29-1	SVEDTQY
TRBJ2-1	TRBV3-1	ASSRVSSYNEQF
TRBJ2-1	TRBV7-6	ASSFTLAGSTYNEQF
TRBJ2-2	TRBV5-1	ASSRTGTGELF
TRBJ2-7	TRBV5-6	ASSLRAGYEQY
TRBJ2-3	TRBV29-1	SVSASTDTQY
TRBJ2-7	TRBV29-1	SVELGLGSEGRGEQY
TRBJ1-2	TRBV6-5	ASRPGQNYGYT
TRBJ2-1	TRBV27	ASSWGQGHEQF
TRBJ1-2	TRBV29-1	SVSGGADYGYT
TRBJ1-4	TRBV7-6	ASSLGPPGVGDEKLF
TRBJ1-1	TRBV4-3	ASSLDYVNTEAF